The 8 T cell receptor beta chains in this list originate from one sample, sequenced in a study of blood T cell repertoires in COVID-19. Generated by immunoSEQ multiplex PCR, the TCRdb table keeps only in-frame clones and is missing some. The data contain some 180,000 clones, 80% to 95% of them seen just once; the ten biggest clones take up approximately 0.5%. Sequencing used peripheral blood. Every receptor here comes from a man between 45 and 60 years old with acute or convalescent COVID-19.

This clone was detected only once. The chain employs TRBV12-3 or TRBV12-4 and TRBJ2-1, with 7 bases identical to TRBD1. The CDR3 consists of 13 residues. The V gene end was trimmed by 7 bases and the J gene end by 10 bases; junction bases not matched to a gene: 10. CDR3 loop: CASTPRGGREQFF. Here the CDR3 DNA reads TGTGCCAGCACCCCCCGAGGGGGCCGGGAGCAGTTCTTC.

The chain joins TRBV30 to TRBJ1-3, with a possible D match to TRBD1 (5 bases). Germline lookup yields CDR1 GTSNPN and CDR2 SVGIG (reference sequence). This CDR3 is built from 14 residues. The V end was cut by 7 bases, the J end by 4 bases, with 17 bases between. Here the CDR3 reads CASPLKGPGNTIYF. CDR3 DNA sequence: TGTGCCTCCCCCTTAAAGGGGCCAGGAAACACCATATATTTT.

The chain couples TRBV7-8 to TRBJ2-7; D gene unclear. The length of the CDR3 is 14 residues. Trimming shortened V by 3 bases and J by 2 bases, and 11 bases separated the two germline ends. CDR1 is SGHVS and CDR2 is FQNEAQ in the germline V gene. CDR3 in DNA: TGTGCCAGCAGCTTTCCTCGACTTCCCTACGAGCAGTACTTC. It is translated as CASSFPRLPYEQYF.

The chain joins TRBV7-8 to TRBJ1-1; 10 bases fit TRBD1. Germline V lookup: CDR1 SGHVS, CDR2 FQNEAQ. With V trimmed by 2 bases and J by 1 base, 4 bases remained unmatched. There are 16 residues in the CDR3. CDR3 sequence (DNA): TGTGCCAGCAGCTTACGGGACAGGGGTACGAACACTGAAGCTTTCTTT. It specifies CASSLRDRGTNTEAFF.

This clone was counted between two and nine times. This chain joins TRBV25-1 and TRBJ1-5; D ambiguous. V was clipped by 4 bases and J by 6 bases, with 10 bases between them. This CDR3 comprises 13 residues. Germline V CDR1 and CDR2: MGHDK, SYGVNS. The CDR3 bases are TGTGCCAGCAGTGTCGGTTCGGGTCAGCCCCAGCATTTT. Translation gives CASSVGSGQPQHF.

The sample holds one count of this clone. The rearrangement joins TRBV19 to TRBJ1-3; a possible D gene is TRBD1 (5 bases). V gave up 3 bases and J gave up 3 bases, with 9 bases separating them. The CDR3 is made up of 14 amino acids. The germline V gene encodes CDR1 LNHDA and CDR2 SQIVND (reference sequence). For the CDR3, the DNA is TGTGCCAGTAGTATCGGGGGTATTGGAAACACCATATATTTT. Protein sequence: CASSIGGIGNTIYF. The complete variable domain, with remaining parts taken from reference TRBV19 and TRBJ1-3, reads DGGITQSPKYLFRKEGQNVTLSCEQNLNHDAMYWYRQDPGQGLRLIYYSQIVNDFQKGDIAEGYSVSREKKESFPLTVTSAQKNPTAFYLCASSIGGIGNTIYFGEGSWLTVV.

This rearrangement joins TRBV12-3 or TRBV12-4 to TRBJ1-1, with a possible D match to TRBD1 (5 bases). This CDR3 region has 13 residues. The V end was cut by 3 bases, the J end by 3 bases, with 8 bases between. Written as DNA, the CDR3 is TGTGCCAGCAGTTTTACGACAGACACTGAAGCTTTCTTT. Protein product: CASSFTTDTEAFF.

V usage is TRBV5-8 and J usage is TRBJ1-1; no reliable D call. V gave up 1 base and J gave up 4 bases, with 14 bases separating them. This CDR3 is 15 amino acids long. Germline loops: CDR1 SGHTS, CDR2 YDEGEE. CDR3 residues: CASSLLASRSTEAFF. Here the CDR3 DNA reads TGTGCCAGCAGCTTGTTGGCATCCCGCAGCACTGAAGCTTTCTTT.